The 20 T cell receptor beta chains below come from one sample, sequenced in a study of T cell repertoires in cytomegalovirus infection. Their specific antigens are unknown. TCRdb itself ran the reads through MiXCR, one entry per CDR3 protein. The sample records 40,000 to 60,000 distinct CDR3 sequences, 20% to 25% being singletons. Here the sequenced sample was CD8+ T cells from cultured PBMCs, taken from culture after CMV antigen stimulation. These receptors were collected from a human donor in good health (CMV status not recorded). Some clones in this sample may be carry-over from other donors' samples.

The chain recombines TRBV6-1 with TRBJ2-1; D is perhaps TRBD2 (5 bases). CDR3 length equals 17 residues. Per germline, CDR1 MNHNS and CDR2 SASEGT. Trimming left V 7 bases short and J 5 bases short, with 24 bases between. CDR3 DNA sequence: TGTGCCAGCACTTACGGCCCGGGGATGGGTGAGAACAATGAGCAGTTCTTC. This translates into CASTYGPGMGENNEQFF.

V usage is TRBV29-1 and J usage is TRBJ1-4; no firm D call. CDR1 is SQVTM, CDR2 ANQGSEA, per germline. V lost 7 bases and J 4 bases, leaving 7 bases between the germline ends. The length of the CDR3 is 11 residues. CDR3 in amino acids: CSGASNEKLFF. The CDR3 DNA reads TGCAGCGGTGCGAGTAATGAAAAACTGTTTTTT.

This clonotype was counted a few times. The V and J genes are TRBV9 and TRBJ2-1; TRBD1 matches 9 bases. Germline CDR1 is SGDLS and CDR2 is YYNGEE. The CDR3 is 16 amino acids. J lost 3 bases, V lost 2 bases, and 6 bases had no gene match. This chain's CDR3 is CASSVDRGRDYNEQFF. The CDR3 DNA is TGTGCCAGCAGCGTGGACAGGGGACGGGACTACAATGAGCAGTTCTTC. Based on the CDR3 plus reference TRBV9 and TRBJ2-1, the full variable domain is DSGVTQTPKHLITATGQRVTLRCSPRSGDLSVYWYQQSLDQGLQFLIQYYNGEERAKGNILERFSAQQFPDLHSELNLSSLELGDSALYFCASSVDRGRDYNEQFFGPGTRLTVL.

This chain uses TRBV7-2 with TRBJ1-4, with 7 positions matching TRBD1. V shed 2 bases and J 5 bases; nucleotides not matched to a gene: 5. The CDR3 is 15 residues long. In germline, CDR1 is SGHTA, CDR2 FQGNSA. The CDR3 loop reads CASSLNRGVNEKLFF. The DNA for the CDR3 is TGTGCCAGCAGCTTAAACAGGGGAGTCAATGAAAAACTGTTTTTT. The variable domain in full, completed from reference TRBV7-2 and TRBJ1-4, reads GAGVSQSPSNKVTEKGKDVELRCDPISGHTALYWYRQSLGQGLEFLIYFQGNSAPDKSGLPSDRFSAERTGGSVSTLTIQRTQQEDSAVYLCASSLNRGVNEKLFFGSGTQLSVL.

The V call is TRBV28, the J call TRBJ2-7, with TRBD2 matching 13 bases. Per germline, CDR1 MDHEN and CDR2 SYDVKM. The CDR3 is 16 residues long. Trimming took 3 bases from V and 7 from J; bases not matched to a gene: 9. The CDR3 loop is CASSLPGLAGAREQYF. The CDR3 region has the DNA TGTGCCAGCAGTTTGCCAGGACTAGCGGGAGCAAGGGAGCAGTACTTC. Using reference TRBV28 and TRBJ2-7 for the parts outside the CDR3, the full variable domain is DVKVTQSSRYLVKRTGEKVFLECVQDMDHENMFWYRQDPGLGLRLIYFSYDVKMKEKGDIPEGYSVSREKKERFSLILESASTNQTSMYLCASSLPGLAGAREQYFGPGTRLTVT.

This clonotype came up a few times. The genes are TRBV27 and TRBJ1-2; a possible D gene is TRBD1 (5 bases). The CDR3 totals 14 residues. The germline CDR1 and CDR2 sequences are MNHEY and SMNVEV (reference sequence). Between the trimmed V and J ends, which lost 0 bases and 6 bases, there was a span of 11 bases. The DNA of the CDR3 is TGTGCCAGCAGTTTATCCCCAGGGAACCATGGCTACACCTTC. This codes for CASSLSPGNHGYTF.

This chain links TRBV9 with TRBJ2-5; D remains unclear. Trimming took 3 bases from V and 5 from J, leaving 17 bases between them. The CDR3 is 15 residues long. Germline V gives CDR1 SGDLS, CDR2 YYNGEE. CDR3 nucleotides: TGTGCCAGCAGCGGAGGCACTACCACCGCCGAGACCCAGTACTTC. Translation gives CASSGGTTTAETQYF. The full variable domain, completed using reference TRBV9 and TRBJ2-5, is DSGVTQTPKHLITATGQRVTLRCSPRSGDLSVYWYQQSLDQGLQFLIQYYNGEERAKGNILERFSAQQFPDLHSELNLSSLELGDSALYFCASSGGTTTAETQYFGPGTRLLVL.

This clonotype has a handful of counts. This chain joins TRBV7-8 and TRBJ2-6; D unresolved. Germline values: CDR1 SGHVS, CDR2 FQNEAQ. Trimming removed 4 bases from V and 0 bases from J, with 7 bases in between. The CDR3 extends over 15 amino acids. CDR3 protein: CASSSHLSGANVLTF. CDR3 in DNA: TGTGCCAGCAGCTCCCACCTCTCTGGGGCCAACGTCCTGACTTTC.

This clonotype has only a few counts. This sequence joins TRBV4-3 and TRBJ1-6, with TRBD1 identical over 10 bases. The CDR3 consists of 17 residues. V was clipped by 0 bases and J by 6 bases; unmatched bases: 5. Germline V gene lookup returns CDR1 LGHNA and CDR2 YSLEER. The CDR3 region has the DNA TGCGCCAGCAGCCAAGATCGACAGGGGGCAAGTAATTCACCCCTCCACTTT. Its translation: CASSQDRQGASNSPLHF.

This clonotype has just a few counts. The rearrangement uses TRBV14 and TRBJ2-1, with TRBD1 identical over 8 bases. This CDR3 is built from 14 residues. CDR1 is SGHDN and CDR2 is FVKESK in the germline V gene. V trimming: 1 base; J trimming: 8 bases; junction bases outside the gene matches: 4. Here the CDR3 reads CASSQVDRVDEQFF. Here the CDR3 DNA reads TGTGCCAGCAGCCAAGTGGACAGGGTGGATGAGCAGTTCTTC.

This chain joins TRBV6-5 and TRBJ2-1, with TRBD2 matching 8 bases. This CDR3 contains 16 residues. Unmatched junction bases numbered 14, after V lost 6 bases and J lost 7 bases. CDR1 is MNHEY and CDR2 is SVGAGI in the germline V gene. The CDR3 DNA reads TGTGCCAGCAGCCAAGAGGGAGCGGGGGCAGGAAATGAGCAGTTCTTC. Protein product: CASSQEGAGAGNEQFF.

The chain is built from TRBV7-2 and TRBJ2-5; no reliable D call. V was trimmed by 5 bases and J by 1 base, leaving 20 bases between them. The germline V gene encodes CDR1 SGHTA and CDR2 FQGNSA. CDR3 length: 17 residues. The DNA of the CDR3 is TGTGCCAGCAGCCCAGGAGTCCTTGGATGGGGCCAAGAGACCCAGTACTTC. Its translation: CASSPGVLGWGQETQYF.

The chain has TRBV7-9 and TRBJ2-1, with 10 nucleotides matching TRBD2. CDR1 and CDR2 from the germline V gene are SEHNR and FQNEAQ (reference sequence). J lost 2 bases, V lost 3 bases, and 10 bases had no gene match. The CDR3 consists of 18 residues. The CDR3 protein is CASSFSGGALITYNEQFF. The CDR3 region has the DNA TGTGCCAGCAGCTTCAGCGGGGGGGCCTTAATAACCTACAATGAGCAGTTCTTC.

V and J are TRBV6-5 and TRBJ2-2; no clear D gene. From germline, CDR1 is MNHEY and CDR2 SVGAGI. This CDR3 contains 13 residues. Trimming left V 1 base short and J 5 bases short, with 5 bases between. This chain's CDR3 is CASSYYETGELFF. CDR3 DNA: TGTGCCAGCAGTTACTACGAAACCGGGGAGCTGTTTTTT.

This chain uses TRBV4-3 with TRBJ1-2, with D possibly TRBD1 on 6 matching bases. The CDR3 length is 15 residues. Trimming pared 0 bases from V and 6 bases from J, leaving 14 bases between. Germline V lookup: CDR1 LGHNA, CDR2 YSLEER. Here the CDR3 DNA reads TGCGCCAGCAGCCAAGACCAGGGGAGGCTAGATGGCTACACCTTC. Protein product: CASSQDQGRLDGYTF.

The table lists this clonotype with a few counts. The chain employs TRBV7-6 and TRBJ2-7, with D perhaps matching TRBD2 (5 bases). The CDR3 is 14 amino acids. The V end lost 6 bases, the J end lost 2 bases, and 14 bases lay between the germline ends. Germline CDR1 SGHVS, CDR2 FNYEAQ. This chain's CDR3 is CASSPGKGAYEQYF. CDR3 nucleotides: TGTGCCAGCAGTCCGGGGAAGGGCGCCTACGAGCAGTACTTC.

The CDR3 region is CASSIIAGLFYNEQFF. Written as DNA, the CDR3 is TGTGCCAGCAGTATTATAGCGGGACTTTTTTACAATGAGCAGTTCTTC. The chain links TRBV27 to TRBJ2-1; 8 bases fit TRBD2. This CDR3 is built from 16 residues. V was clipped by 5 bases and J by 4 bases; unmatched bases: 10. CDR1 and CDR2 from the germline V gene are MNHEY and SMNVEV (reference sequence).

The table lists this clonotype with a few counts. This rearrangement joins TRBV27 to TRBJ1-1; D is unresolved. From germline, CDR1 is MNHEY and CDR2 SMNVEV (reference sequence). V was trimmed by 5 bases and J by 1 base, leaving 11 bases between them. The CDR3 contains 14 residues. CDR3 in amino acids: CASSPSAPNTEAFF. DNA for the CDR3: TGTGCCAGCAGTCCCTCGGCCCCGAACACTGAAGCTTTCTTT.

This clonotype was seen a few times. The chain couples TRBV11-2 to TRBJ2-7; D tentatively fits TRBD1 or TRBD2 (5 bases each). The CDR3 has 14 residues. V gave up 1 base and J gave up 2 bases, with 9 bases separating them. The germline V gene has CDR1 SGHAT and CDR2 FQNNGV. CDR3 residues: CASSLGGTPYEQYF. The CDR3 nucleotides read TGTGCCAGCAGCTTAGGGGGGACCCCCTACGAGCAGTACTTC.

This clonotype was observed a handful of times. The rearrangement links TRBV12-3 or TRBV12-4 to TRBJ2-7; 7 nucleotides line up with TRBD1. Germline trimming cut 5 bases from V and 3 bases from J; bases unmatched to any gene: 7. The CDR3 covers 14 residues. The CDR3: CASSPRQGGYEQYF. In DNA, the CDR3 is TGTGCCAGCAGTCCGAGACAGGGTGGCTACGAGCAGTACTTC.